This T cell receptor (beta chain) is from a study of OX40 agonist ivuxolimab in advanced cancers. Study overall: Each patient was given ivuxolimab into a vein every 2 weeks, at 0.01 to 10 mg/kg. Enrolled patients in dose escalation had cancers that were hepatocellular carcinoma, melanoma, renal cell or head and neck cancer.

Libraries were prepared by immunoSEQ multiplex PCR; TCRdb keeps only in-frame clonotypes and omits some of them. The sample lists about 80,000 clones, around four fifths occurring once. Overall study findings and caveats: Some nonresponders also had low normalized T-cell clonal expansion. Expanded clones were, on average, more numerous among CD8+ T cells than CD4+.

Trimming stripped 2 bases from V and 7 bases from J, with 9 bases between. CDR1 is MGHDK, CDR2 SYGVNS, per germline. CDR3 length: 13 amino acids. Concerning this clone itself: As yet, its antigen is unknown.

The source of this sequence is an adult with an advanced solid tumor such as melanoma, head and neck, liver or kidney cancer. The rearrangement joins TRBV25-1 to TRBJ2-4, with D perhaps TRBD1 or TRBD2 (6 bases each). The specimen comprised CD4+ or CD8+ T cells sorted from blood, sampled in a trial of the OX40 agonist ivuxolimab. The CDR3 DNA reads as TGTGCCAGCAGTGAACAGGGGAGGAACATTCAGTACTTC. Protein: CASSEQGRNIQYF.